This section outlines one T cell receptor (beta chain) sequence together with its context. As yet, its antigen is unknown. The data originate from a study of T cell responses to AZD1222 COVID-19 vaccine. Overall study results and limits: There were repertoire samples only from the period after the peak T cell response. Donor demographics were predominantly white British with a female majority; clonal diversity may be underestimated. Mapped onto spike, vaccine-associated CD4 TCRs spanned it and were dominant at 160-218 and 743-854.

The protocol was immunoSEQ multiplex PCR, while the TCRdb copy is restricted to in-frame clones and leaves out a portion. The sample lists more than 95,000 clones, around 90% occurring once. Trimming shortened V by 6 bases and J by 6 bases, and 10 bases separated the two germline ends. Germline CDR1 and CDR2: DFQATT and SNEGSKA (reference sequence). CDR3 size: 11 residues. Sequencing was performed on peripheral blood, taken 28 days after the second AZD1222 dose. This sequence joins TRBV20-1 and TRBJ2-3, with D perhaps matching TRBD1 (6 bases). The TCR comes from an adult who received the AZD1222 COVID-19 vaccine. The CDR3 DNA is TGCAGTGCCTACAGGGCGGATACGCAGTATTTT. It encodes CSAYRADTQYF.